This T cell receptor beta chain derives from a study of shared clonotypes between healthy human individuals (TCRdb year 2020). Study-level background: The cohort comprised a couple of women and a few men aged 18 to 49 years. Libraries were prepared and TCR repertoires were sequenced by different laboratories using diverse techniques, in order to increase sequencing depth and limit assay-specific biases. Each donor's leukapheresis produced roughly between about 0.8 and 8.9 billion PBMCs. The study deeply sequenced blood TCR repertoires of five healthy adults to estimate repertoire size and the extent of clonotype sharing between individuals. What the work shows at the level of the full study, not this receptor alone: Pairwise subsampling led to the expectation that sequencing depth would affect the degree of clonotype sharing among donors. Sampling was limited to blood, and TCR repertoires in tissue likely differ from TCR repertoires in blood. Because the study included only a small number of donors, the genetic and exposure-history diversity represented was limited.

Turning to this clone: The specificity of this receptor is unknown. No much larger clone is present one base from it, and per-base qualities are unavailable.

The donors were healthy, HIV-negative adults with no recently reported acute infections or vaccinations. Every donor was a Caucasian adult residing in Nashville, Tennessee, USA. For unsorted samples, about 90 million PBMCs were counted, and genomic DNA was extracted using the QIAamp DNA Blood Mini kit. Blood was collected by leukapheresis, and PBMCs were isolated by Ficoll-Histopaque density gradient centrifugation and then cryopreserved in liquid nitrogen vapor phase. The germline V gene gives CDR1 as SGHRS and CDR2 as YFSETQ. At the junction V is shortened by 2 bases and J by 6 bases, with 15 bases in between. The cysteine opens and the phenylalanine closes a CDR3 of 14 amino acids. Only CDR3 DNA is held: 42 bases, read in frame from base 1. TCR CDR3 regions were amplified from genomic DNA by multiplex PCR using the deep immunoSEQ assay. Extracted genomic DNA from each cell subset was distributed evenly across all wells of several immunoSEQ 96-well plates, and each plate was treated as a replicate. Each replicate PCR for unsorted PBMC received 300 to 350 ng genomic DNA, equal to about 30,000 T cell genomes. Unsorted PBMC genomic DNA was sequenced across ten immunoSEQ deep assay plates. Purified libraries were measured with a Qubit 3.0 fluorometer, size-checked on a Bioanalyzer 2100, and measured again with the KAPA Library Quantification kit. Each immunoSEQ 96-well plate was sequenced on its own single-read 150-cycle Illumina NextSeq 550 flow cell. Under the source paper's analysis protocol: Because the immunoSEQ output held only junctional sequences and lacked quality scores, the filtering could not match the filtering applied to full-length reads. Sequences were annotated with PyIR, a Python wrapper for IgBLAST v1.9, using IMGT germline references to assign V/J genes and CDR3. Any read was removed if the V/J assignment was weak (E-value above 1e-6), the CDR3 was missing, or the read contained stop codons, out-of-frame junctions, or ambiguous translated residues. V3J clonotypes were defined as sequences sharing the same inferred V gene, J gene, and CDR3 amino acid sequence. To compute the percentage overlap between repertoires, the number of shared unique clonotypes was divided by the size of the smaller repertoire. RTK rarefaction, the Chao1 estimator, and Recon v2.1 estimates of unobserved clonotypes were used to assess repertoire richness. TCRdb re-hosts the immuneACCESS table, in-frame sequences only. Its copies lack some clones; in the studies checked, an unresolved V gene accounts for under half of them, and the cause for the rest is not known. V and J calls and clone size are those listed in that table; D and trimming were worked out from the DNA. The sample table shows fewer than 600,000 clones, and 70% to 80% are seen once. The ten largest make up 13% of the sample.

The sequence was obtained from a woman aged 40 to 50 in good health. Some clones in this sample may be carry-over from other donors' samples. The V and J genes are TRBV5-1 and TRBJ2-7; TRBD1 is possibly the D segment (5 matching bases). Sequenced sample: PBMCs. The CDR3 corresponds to CASSLNPGRSEQYF. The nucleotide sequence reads TGCGCCAGCAGCTTAAACCCAGGGCGTTCCGAGCAGTACTTC.